These 10 T cell receptor beta chains originate from one sample sequenced in a study of T cells in Graves' hyperthyroidism and ophthalmopathy. The investigators amplified TCR beta CDR3 regions from RNA transcripts. HTBI primers were the set used in a first-round RT-PCR of the TCR CDR3. TCRdb re-analysed the multiplex PCR reads in MiXCR, keeping a single row per CDR3 protein. The repertoire consists of a few hundred thousand distinct CDR3 sequences, with about 16% occurring once and the leading ten covering roughly 3.5%. What was sequenced was blood. Receptor source: a woman aged 40 to 55 with Graves' ophthalmopathy.

This clonotype was seen ten or more times. The chain is built from TRBV2 and TRBJ2-2; D is ambiguous. The CDR3 contains 15 residues. Trimming pared 5 bases from V and 1 base from J, leaving 11 bases between. Germline lookup yields CDR1 SNHLY and CDR2 FYNNEI. Here the CDR3 DNA reads TGTGCCAGCAGTATACCGACGGAGAACACCGGGGAGCTGTTTTTT. It codes for CASSIPTENTGELFF.

This clonotype has ten or more counts. J is TRBJ1-2 and V is TRBV2, with D unresolved. Between the trimmed V and J ends, which lost 6 bases and 6 bases, there was a span of 17 bases. Germline CDR1 SNHLY, CDR2 FYNNEI. The CDR3 spans 14 residues. CDR3 in amino acids: CASSDGDTKDGYTF. CDR3 DNA: TGTGCCAGCAGCGACGGGGATACCAAGGATGGCTACACCTTC.

This clonotype was counted many times. V and J are TRBV10-3 and TRBJ2-7; 10 bases align to TRBD2. The CDR3 loop spans 17 amino acids. Germline V gives CDR1 ENHRY, CDR2 SYGVKD. Unmatched junction bases numbered 10, after V lost 4 bases and J lost 1 base. The CDR3 DNA is TGTGCCATCAGTGCAGCGGGAGGGTCGAGTGTGTCCTACGAGCAGTACTTC. Translation: CAISAAGGSSVSYEQYF.

This chain connects TRBV15 to TRBJ1-2; D possibly corresponds to TRBD1 (6 bases). Trimming took off 4 bases at V and 4 bases at J, with 13 bases between the two ends. CDR3 size: 14 residues. CDR1 and CDR2 (germline): LNHNV, YYDKDF (reference sequence). The chain's CDR3 is CATSIRQDAYGYTF. Here the CDR3 DNA reads TGTGCCACCAGCATCCGACAGGACGCCTATGGCTACACCTTC. Based on the CDR3 plus reference TRBV15 and TRBJ1-2, the full variable domain is DAMVIQNPRYQVTQFGKPVTLSCSQTLNHNVMYWYQQKSSQAPKLLFHYYDKDFNNEADTPDNFQSRRPNTSFCFLDIRSPGLGDTAMYLCATSIRQDAYGYTFGSGTRLTVV.

This clonotype was detected ten times or more. This chain uses TRBV28 with TRBJ1-5; a weak D match, TRBD1 (5 bases). Germline lookup yields CDR1 MDHEN and CDR2 SYDVKM. V was clipped by 6 bases and J by 7 bases, with 22 bases between them. The CDR3 is 16 amino acids. DNA for the CDR3: TGTGCCAGCAGGCGTGACAGAATGTTGACTAACCAGCCCCAGCATTTT. It is translated as CASRRDRMLTNQPQHF.

This rearrangement joins TRBV20-1 to TRBJ2-1; D might be TRBD1 or TRBD2, each matching 5 bases. The length of the CDR3 is 14 residues. The germline gives CDR1 DFQATT, CDR2 SNEGSKA (reference sequence). V was shortened by 7 bases and J by 12 bases, with 25 bases between the two germline ends. CDR3 DNA sequence: TGCAGTGTCCTCCGGGACGGCGACCGTGGAGGGCAGTTCTTC. Translation: CSVLRDGDRGGQFF.

The sample holds many counts of this clonotype. V and J are TRBV6-1 and TRBJ1-1; 7 bases match TRBD1. The CDR3 length is 15 residues. The junction had 5 bases not matched to a gene; V was cut back by 4 bases and J by 0 bases. Germline CDR1 reads MNHNS; CDR2 reads SASEGT. The CDR3 region is CASSGTGTVNTEAFF. CDR3 bases: TGTGCCAGCAGTGGTACCGGGACAGTGAACACTGAAGCTTTCTTT.

This chain links TRBV5-4 with TRBJ2-5; maybe TRBD1 (6 bases). Germline V lookup: CDR1 SGHNT, CDR2 YYREEE (reference sequence). This CDR3 is built from 13 residues. V gave up 10 bases and J gave up 2 bases, with 15 bases separating them. The CDR3 DNA reads TGTGCCTTTGGGGACACTTTACAAGAGACCCAGTACTTC. It is translated as CAFGDTLQETQYF.

Many counts were recorded for this clonotype. J is TRBJ2-1 and V is TRBV2, with 9 bases matching TRBD1. This CDR3 has 16 amino acids. From germline, CDR1 is SNHLY and CDR2 FYNNEI. V trimming: 1 base; J trimming: 2 bases; junction bases outside the gene matches: 3. The CDR3 DNA reads as TGTGCCAGCAGTGAAGTCAGGGACAGGGCCTACAATGAGCAGTTCTTC. This gives the protein CASSEVRDRAYNEQFF.

This clonotype was seen many times. V usage is TRBV11-2 and J usage is TRBJ2-1, with a tentative D call TRBD2 (5 bases). The CDR3 length is 14 residues. V was shortened by 3 bases and J by 9 bases, with 15 bases between the two germline ends. Per germline, CDR1 SGHAT and CDR2 FQNNGV. The CDR3 coding sequence is TGTGCCAGCAGCTTGGAGCTAGCTTTTAGTGAGCAGTTCTTC. Protein: CASSLELAFSEQFF.